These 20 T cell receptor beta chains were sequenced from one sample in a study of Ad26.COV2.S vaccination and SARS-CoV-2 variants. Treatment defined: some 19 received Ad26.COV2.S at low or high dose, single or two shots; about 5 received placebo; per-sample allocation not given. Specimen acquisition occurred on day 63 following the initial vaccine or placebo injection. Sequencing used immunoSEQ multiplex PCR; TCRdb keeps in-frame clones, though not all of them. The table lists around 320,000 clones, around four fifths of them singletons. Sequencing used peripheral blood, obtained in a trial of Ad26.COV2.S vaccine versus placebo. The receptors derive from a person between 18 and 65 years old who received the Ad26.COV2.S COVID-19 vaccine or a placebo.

CDR3 loop: CASSPLGLANYGYTF. Here the CDR3 DNA reads TGTGCCAGCAGCCCCCTCGGGCTCGCTAACTATGGCTACACCTTC. The V gene is TRBV4-2, the J gene TRBJ1-2; unclear D gene. The germline CDR1 and CDR2 sequences are LGHNA and YNFKEQ. The V gene lost 4 bases and the J gene lost 0 bases, with 12 bases spanning the gap. The CDR3 loop spans 15 amino acids.

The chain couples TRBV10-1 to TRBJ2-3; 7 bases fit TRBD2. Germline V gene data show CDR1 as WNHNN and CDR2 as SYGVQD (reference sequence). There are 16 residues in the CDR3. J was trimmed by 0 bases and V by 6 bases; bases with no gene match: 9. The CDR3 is CASRLGERGSTDTQYF. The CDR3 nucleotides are TGCGCCAGCAGGCTGGGGGAGCGGGGCAGCACAGATACGCAGTATTTT.

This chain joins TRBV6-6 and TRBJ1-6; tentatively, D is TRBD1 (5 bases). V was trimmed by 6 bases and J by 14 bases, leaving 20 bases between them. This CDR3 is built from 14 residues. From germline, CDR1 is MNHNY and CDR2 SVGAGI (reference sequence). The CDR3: CASRAIRDGGALHF. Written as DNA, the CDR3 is TGTGCCAGCAGAGCTATTCGGGATGGAGGGGCCCTCCACTTT.

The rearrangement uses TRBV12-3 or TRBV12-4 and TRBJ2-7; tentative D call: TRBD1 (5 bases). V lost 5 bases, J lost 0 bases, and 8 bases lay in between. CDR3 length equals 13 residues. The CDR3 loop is CASSRQSSYEQYF. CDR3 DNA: TGTGCCAGCAGTCGACAGAGCTCCTACGAGCAGTACTTC.

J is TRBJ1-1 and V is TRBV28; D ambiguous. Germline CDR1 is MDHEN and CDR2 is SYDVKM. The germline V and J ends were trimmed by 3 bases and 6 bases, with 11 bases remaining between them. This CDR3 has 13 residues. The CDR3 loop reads CASSLNGLAEAFF. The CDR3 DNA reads TGTGCCAGCAGTTTGAACGGGCTCGCTGAAGCTTTCTTT.

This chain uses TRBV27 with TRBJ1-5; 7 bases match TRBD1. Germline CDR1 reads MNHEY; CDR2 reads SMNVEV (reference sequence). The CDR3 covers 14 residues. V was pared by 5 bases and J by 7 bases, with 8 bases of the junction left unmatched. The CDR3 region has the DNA TGTGCCAGCAGTCCCACAGGGGTTGGACAGCCCCAGCATTTT. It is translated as CASSPTGVGQPQHF.

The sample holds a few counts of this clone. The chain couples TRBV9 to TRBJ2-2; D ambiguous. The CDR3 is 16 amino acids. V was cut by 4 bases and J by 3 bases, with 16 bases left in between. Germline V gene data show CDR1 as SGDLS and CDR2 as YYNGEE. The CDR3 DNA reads TGTGCCAGCAGCACAAATGCCGGGTCCTACACCGGGGAGCTGTTTTTT. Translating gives CASSTNAGSYTGELFF.

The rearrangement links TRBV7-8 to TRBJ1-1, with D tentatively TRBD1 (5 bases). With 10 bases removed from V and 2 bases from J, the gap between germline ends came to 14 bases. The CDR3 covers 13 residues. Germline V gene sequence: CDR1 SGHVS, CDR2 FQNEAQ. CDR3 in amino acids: CATRVGFNTEAFF. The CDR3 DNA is TGTGCCACCAGGGTCGGTTTTAACACTGAAGCTTTCTTT.

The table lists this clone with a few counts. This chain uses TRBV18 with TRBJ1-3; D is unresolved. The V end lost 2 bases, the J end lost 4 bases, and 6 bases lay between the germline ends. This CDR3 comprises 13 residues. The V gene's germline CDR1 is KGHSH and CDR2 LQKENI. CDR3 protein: CASSPNNGNTIYF. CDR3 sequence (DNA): TGTGCCAGCTCACCAAACAACGGAAACACCATATATTTT. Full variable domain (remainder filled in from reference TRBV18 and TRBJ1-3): NAGVMQNPRHLVRRRGQEARLRCSPMKGHSHVYWYRQLPEEGLKFMVYLQKENIIDESGMPKERFSAEFPKEGPSILRIQQVVRGDSAAYFCASSPNNGNTIYFGEGSWLTVV.

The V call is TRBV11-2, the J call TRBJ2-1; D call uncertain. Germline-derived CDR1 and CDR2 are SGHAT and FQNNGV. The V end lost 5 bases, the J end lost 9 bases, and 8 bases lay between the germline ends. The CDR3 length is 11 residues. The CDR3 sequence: CASSPAFEQFF. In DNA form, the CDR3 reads TGTGCCAGCAGCCCGGCGTTTGAGCAGTTCTTC.

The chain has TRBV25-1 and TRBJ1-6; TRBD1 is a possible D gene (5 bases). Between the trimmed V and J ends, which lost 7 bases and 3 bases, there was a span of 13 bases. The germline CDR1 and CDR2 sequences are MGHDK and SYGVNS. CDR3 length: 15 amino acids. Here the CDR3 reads CASTRGRSYNSPLHF. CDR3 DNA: TGTGCCAGCACCCGGGGACGGAGCTATAATTCACCCCTCCACTTT.

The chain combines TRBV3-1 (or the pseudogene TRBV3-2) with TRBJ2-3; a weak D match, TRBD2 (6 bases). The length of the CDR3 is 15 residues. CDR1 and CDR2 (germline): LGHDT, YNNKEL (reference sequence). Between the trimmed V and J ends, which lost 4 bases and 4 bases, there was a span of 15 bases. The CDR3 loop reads CASSRNSGVPDTQYF. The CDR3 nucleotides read TGTGCCAGCAGCCGAAATAGCGGCGTTCCAGATACGCAGTATTTT.

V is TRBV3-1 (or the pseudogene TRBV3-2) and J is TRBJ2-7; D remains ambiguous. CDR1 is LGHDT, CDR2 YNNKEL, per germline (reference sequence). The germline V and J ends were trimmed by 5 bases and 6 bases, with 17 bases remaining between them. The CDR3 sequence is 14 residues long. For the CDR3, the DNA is TGTGCCAGCAGCGCCGCCCCCGGAGAACCCGAGCAGTACTTC. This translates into CASSAAPGEPEQYF.

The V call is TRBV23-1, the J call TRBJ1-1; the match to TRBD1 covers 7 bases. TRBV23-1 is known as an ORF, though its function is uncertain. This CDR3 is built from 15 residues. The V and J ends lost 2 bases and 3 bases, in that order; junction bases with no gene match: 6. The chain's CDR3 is CASSQPGTAHTEAFF. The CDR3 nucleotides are TGCGCCAGCAGTCAACCAGGGACAGCACACACTGAAGCTTTCTTT.

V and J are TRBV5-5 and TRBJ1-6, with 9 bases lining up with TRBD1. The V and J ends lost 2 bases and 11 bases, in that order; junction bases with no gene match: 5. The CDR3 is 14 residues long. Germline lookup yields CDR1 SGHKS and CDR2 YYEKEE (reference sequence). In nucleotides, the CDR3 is TGTGCCAGCAGCTTCCGGGACAGGGTCCCACCCCTCCACTTT. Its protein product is CASSFRDRVPPLHF.

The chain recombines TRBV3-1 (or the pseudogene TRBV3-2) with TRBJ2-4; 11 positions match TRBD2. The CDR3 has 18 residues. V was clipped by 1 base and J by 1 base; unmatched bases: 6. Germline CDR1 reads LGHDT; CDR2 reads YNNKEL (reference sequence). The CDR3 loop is CASSQGASGGIAKNIQYF. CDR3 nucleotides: TGTGCCAGCAGCCAAGGTGCTAGCGGGGGGATTGCCAAAAACATTCAGTACTTC.

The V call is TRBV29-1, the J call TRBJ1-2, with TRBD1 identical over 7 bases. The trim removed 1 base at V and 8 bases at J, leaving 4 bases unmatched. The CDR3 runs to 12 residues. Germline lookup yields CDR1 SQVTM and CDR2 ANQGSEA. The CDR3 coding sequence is TGCAGCGTTGAAGCGCAGGGGGAAGGCTACACCTTC. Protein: CSVEAQGEGYTF.

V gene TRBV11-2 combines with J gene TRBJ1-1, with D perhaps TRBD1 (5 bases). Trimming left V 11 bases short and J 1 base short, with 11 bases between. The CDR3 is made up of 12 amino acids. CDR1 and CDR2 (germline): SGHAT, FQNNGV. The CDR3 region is CASGGGNTEAFF. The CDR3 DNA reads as TGTGCCTCCGGTGGGGGGAACACTGAAGCTTTCTTT.

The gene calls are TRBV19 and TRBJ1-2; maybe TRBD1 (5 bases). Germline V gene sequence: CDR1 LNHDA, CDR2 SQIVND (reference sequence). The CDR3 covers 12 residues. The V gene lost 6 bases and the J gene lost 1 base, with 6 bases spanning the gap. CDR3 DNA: TGTGCCAGTAGGGGGGATAACTATGGCTACACCTTC. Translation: CASRGDNYGYTF.

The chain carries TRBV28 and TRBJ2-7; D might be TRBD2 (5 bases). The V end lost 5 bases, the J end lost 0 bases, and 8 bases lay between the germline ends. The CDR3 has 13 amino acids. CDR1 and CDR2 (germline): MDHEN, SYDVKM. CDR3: CASSSGSSYEQYF. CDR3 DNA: TGTGCCAGCAGTAGCGGCAGCTCCTACGAGCAGTACTTC.